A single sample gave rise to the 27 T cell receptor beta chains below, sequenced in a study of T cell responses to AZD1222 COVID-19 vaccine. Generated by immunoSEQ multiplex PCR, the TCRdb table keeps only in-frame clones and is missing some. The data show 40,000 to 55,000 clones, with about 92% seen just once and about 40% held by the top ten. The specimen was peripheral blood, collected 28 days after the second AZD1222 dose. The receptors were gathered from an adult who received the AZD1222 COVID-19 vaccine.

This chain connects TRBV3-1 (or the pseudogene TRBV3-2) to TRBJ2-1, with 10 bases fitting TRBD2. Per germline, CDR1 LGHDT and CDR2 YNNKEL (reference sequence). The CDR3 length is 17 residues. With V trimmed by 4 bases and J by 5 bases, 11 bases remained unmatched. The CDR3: CASSPEGLAGADNEQFF. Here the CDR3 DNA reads TGTGCCAGCAGCCCAGAGGGGCTAGCGGGGGCCGACAATGAGCAGTTCTTC.

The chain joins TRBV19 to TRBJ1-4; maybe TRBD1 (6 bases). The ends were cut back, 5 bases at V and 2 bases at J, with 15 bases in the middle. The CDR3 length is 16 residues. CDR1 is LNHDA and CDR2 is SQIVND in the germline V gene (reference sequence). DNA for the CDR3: TGTGCCAGTAGTGTGCCCAGGGGCCGGACTAATGAAAAACTGTTTTTT. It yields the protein CASSVPRGRTNEKLFF. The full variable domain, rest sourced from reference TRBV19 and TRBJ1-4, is DGGITQSPKYLFRKEGQNVTLSCEQNLNHDAMYWYRQDPGQGLRLIYYSQIVNDFQKGDIAEGYSVSREKKESFPLTVTSAQKNPTAFYLCASSVPRGRTNEKLFFGSGTQLSVL.

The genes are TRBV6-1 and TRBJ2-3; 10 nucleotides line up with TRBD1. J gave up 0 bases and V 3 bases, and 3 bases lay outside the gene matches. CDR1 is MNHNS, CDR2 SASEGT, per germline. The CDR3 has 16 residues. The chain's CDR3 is CASSDRQGASTDTQYF. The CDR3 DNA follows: TGTGCCAGCAGTGATCGACAGGGGGCTAGCACAGATACGCAGTATTTT.

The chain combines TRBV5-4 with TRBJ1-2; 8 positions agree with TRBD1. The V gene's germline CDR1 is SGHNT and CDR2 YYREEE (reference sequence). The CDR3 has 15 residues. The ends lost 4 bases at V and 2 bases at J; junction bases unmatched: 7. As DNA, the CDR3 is TGTGCCAGCAGCGAACGACAGGGGAGGAACTATGGCTACACCTTC. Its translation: CASSERQGRNYGYTF.

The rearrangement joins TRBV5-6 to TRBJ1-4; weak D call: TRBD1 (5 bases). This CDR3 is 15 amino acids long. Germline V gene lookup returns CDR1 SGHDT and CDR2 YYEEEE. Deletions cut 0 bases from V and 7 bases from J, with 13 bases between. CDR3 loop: CASSLAGFQGEKLFF. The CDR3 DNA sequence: TGTGCCAGCAGCTTGGCCGGATTTCAGGGTGAAAAACTGTTTTTT.

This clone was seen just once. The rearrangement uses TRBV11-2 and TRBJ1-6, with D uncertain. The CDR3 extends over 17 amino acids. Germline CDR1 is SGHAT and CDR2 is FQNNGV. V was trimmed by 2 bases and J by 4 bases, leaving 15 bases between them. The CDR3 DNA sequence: TGTGCCAGCAGCTTATTCGGCTTCGCTCAATATAATTCACCCCTCCACTTT. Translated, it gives CASSLFGFAQYNSPLHF.

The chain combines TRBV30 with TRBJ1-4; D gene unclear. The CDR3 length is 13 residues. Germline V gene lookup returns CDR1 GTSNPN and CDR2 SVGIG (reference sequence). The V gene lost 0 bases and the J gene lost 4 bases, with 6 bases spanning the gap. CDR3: CAWSVSYNEKLFF. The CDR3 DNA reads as TGTGCCTGGAGTGTATCCTATAATGAAAAACTGTTTTTT.

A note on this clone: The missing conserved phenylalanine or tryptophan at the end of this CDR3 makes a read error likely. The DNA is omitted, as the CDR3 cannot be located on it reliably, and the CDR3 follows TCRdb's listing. CDR3 residues: CSASVPKEL. V usage is TRBV20-1 and J usage is TRBJ2-7. The CDR3 comprises 9 residues, both ends counted. The germline CDR1 and CDR2 sequences are DFQATT and SNEGSKA (reference sequence).

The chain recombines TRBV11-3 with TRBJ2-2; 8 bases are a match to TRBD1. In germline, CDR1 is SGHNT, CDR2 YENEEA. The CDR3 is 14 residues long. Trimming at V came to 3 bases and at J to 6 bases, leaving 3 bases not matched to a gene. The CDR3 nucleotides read TGTGCCAGCAGCTTCTACAGGGGGGCCGGGGAGCTGTTTTTT. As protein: CASSFYRGAGELFF.

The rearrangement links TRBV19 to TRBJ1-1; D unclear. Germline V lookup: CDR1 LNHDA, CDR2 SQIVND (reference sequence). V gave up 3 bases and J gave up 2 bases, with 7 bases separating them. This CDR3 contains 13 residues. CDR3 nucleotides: TGTGCCAGTAGTATTCGATTTAACACTGAAGCTTTCTTT. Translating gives CASSIRFNTEAFF. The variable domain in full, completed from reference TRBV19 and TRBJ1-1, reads DGGITQSPKYLFRKEGQNVTLSCEQNLNHDAMYWYRQDPGQGLRLIYYSQIVNDFQKGDIAEGYSVSREKKESFPLTVTSAQKNPTAFYLCASSIRFNTEAFFGQGTRLTVV.

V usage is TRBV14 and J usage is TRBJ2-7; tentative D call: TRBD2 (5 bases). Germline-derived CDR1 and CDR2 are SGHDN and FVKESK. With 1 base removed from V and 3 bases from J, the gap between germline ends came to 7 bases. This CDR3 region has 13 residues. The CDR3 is CASSQVTIYEQYF. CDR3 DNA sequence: TGTGCCAGCAGCCAAGTGACTATCTACGAGCAGTACTTC.

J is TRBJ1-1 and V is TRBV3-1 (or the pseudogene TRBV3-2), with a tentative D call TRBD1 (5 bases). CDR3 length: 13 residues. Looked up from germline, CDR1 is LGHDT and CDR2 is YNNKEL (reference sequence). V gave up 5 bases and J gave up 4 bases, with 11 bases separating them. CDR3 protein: CASSLGTATEAFF. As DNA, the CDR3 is TGTGCCAGCAGCTTAGGGACGGCCACTGAAGCTTTCTTT.

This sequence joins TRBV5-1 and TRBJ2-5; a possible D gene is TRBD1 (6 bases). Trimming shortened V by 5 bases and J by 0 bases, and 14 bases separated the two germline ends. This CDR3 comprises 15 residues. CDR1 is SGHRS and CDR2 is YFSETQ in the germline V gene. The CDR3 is CASRPGAAYQETQYF. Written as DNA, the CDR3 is TGCGCCAGCAGACCAGGGGCCGCGTACCAAGAGACCCAGTACTTC.

The CDR3 sequence is CASTPPGGGAADTQYF. CDR3 nucleotides: TGTGCCAGTACCCCCCCCGGCGGGGGGGCCGCAGATACGCAGTATTTT. This rearrangement joins TRBV19 to TRBJ2-3; 9 bases map to TRBD2. CDR1 LNHDA and CDR2 SQIVND come from the germline V gene (reference sequence). This CDR3 is 16 amino acids long. V shed 7 bases and J 4 bases; nucleotides not matched to a gene: 12.

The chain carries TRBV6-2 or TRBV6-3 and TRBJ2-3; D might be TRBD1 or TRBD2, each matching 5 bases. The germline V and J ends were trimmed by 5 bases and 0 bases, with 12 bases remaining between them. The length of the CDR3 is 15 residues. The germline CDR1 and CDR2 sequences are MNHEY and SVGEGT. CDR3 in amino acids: CASSLGTLSTDTQYF. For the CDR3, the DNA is TGTGCCAGCAGTCTCGGGACCCTTAGCACAGATACGCAGTATTTT.

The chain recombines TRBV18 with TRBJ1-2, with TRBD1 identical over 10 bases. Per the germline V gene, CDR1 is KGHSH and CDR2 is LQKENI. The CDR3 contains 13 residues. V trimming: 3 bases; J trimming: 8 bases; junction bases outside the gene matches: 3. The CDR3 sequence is CASSPTGGRGYTF. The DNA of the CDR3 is TGTGCCAGCTCACCGACAGGGGGCCGCGGCTACACCTTC.

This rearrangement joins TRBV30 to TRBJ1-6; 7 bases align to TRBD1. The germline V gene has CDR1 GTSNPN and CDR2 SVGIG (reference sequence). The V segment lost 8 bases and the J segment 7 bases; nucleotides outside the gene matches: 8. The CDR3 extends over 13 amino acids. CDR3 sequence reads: CALMGQPNSPLHF. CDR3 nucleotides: TGTGCCCTAATGGGACAGCCCAATTCACCCCTCCACTTT.

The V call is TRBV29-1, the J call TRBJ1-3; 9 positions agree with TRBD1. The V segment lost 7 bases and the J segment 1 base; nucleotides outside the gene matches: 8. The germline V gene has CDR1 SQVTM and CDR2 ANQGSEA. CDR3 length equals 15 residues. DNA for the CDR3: TGCAGCGCCGTGGACAGGGGACGTTCTGGAAACACCATATATTTT. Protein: CSAVDRGRSGNTIYF.

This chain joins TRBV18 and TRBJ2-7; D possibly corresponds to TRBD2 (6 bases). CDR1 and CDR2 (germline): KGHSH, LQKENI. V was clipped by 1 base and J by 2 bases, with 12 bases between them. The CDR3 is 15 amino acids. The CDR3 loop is CASSPLGGTTYEQYF. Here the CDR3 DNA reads TGTGCCAGCTCACCACTCGGGGGTACCACCTACGAGCAGTACTTC. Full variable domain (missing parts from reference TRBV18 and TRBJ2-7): NAGVMQNPRHLVRRRGQEARLRCSPMKGHSHVYWYRQLPEEGLKFMVYLQKENIIDESGMPKERFSAEFPKEGPSILRIQQVVRGDSAAYFCASSPLGGTTYEQYFGPGTRLTVT.

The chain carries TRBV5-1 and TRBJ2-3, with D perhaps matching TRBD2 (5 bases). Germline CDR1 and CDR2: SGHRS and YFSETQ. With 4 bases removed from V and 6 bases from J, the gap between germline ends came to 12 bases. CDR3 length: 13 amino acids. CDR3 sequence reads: CASSGGNADTQYF. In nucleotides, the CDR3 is TGCGCCAGCAGCGGAGGAAACGCCGATACGCAGTATTTT.

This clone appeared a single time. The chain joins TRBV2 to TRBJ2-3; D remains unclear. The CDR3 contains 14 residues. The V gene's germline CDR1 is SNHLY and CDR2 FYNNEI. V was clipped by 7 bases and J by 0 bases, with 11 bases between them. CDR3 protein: CASNGGVSTDTQYF. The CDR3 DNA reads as TGTGCCAGCAACGGCGGCGTTAGCACAGATACGCAGTATTTT.

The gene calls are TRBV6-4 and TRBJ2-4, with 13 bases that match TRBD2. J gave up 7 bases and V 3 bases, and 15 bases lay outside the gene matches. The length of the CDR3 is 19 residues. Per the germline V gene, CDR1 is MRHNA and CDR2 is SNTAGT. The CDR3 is CASSEAGGLAGREINIQYF. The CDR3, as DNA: TGTGCCAGCAGTGAGGCGGGGGGACTAGCGGGGAGGGAGATCAACATTCAGTACTTC.

The DNA for the CDR3 is TGCAGCGTGGGTACGGGACAAAATAGCAATCAGCCCCAGCATTTT. This translates into CSVGTGQNSNQPQHF. This chain links TRBV29-1 with TRBJ1-5; a possible D gene is TRBD1 (6 bases). Germline V gives CDR1 SQVTM, CDR2 ANQGSEA. Trimming left V 6 bases short and J 0 bases short, with 15 bases between. The CDR3 has 15 amino acids.

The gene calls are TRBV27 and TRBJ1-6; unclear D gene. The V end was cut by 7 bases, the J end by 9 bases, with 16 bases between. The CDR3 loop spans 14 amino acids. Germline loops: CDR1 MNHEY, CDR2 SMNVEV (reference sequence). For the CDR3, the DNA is TGTGCCAGCACCCAACTGGGTGTTGCTTCACCCCTCCACTTT. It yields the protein CASTQLGVASPLHF.

The CDR3 is CATSRDGAGNQPQHF. CDR3 nucleotides: TGTGCCACCAGCAGAGATGGGGCAGGCAATCAGCCCCAGCATTTT. The chain joins TRBV15 to TRBJ1-5, with D maybe TRBD1 (5 bases). V was shortened by 0 bases and J by 2 bases, with 8 bases between the two germline ends. CDR1 and CDR2 from the germline V gene are LNHNV and YYDKDF (reference sequence). This CDR3 has 15 amino acids.

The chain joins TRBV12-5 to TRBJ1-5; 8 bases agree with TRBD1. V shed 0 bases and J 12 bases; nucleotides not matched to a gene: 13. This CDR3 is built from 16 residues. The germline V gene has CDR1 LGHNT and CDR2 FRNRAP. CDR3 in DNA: TGTGCTAGTGGTTTGGTCGGAGACAGGGGAATCAGATACCAGCATTTT. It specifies CASGLVGDRGIRYQHF.

In DNA form, the CDR3 reads TGTGCCAGCAGTGAAGCGCTTGCGGGGTACCAGCATTTT. Translating gives CASSEALAGYQHF. The chain employs TRBV6-1 and TRBJ1-5; D gene uncertain. V was clipped by 0 bases and J by 12 bases, with 12 bases between them. Looked up from germline, CDR1 is MNHNS and CDR2 is SASEGT. The CDR3 is 13 residues long.